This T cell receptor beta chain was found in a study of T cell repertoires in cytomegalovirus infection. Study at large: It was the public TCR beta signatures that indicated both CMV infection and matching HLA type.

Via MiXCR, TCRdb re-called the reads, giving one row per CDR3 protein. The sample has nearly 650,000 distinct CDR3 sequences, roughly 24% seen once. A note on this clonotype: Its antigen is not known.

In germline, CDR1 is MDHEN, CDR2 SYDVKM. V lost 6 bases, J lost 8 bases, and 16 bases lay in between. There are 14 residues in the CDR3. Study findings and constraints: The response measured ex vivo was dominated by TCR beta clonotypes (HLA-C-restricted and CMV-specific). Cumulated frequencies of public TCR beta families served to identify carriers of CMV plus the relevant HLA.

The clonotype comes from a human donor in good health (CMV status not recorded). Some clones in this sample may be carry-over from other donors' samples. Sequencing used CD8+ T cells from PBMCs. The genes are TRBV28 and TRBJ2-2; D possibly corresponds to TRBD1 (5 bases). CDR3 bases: TGTGCCAGCAGCGTACCCTACAGGTCTGGGGAGCTGTTTTTT. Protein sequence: CASSVPYRSGELFF.